These T cell receptor beta chains were read from a single sample in a study of neurological immune-mediated disorders. TCRdb re-called the 5' RACE reads through MiXCR, storing one row per CDR3 protein. The sample has just over 30,000 distinct CDR3 sequences, under 5% seen once. Sequenced sample: CD4+ T cells from blood. These receptors all come from a woman between 40 and 55 years old in good health. CDR3s leave out the opening cysteine and the closing phenylalanine or tryptophan. Size is stated for part of the rows, as once, few or many counts, or as a class when the clone is expanded.

v_gene	abundance	j_gene	CDR3aa
TRBV20-1	many	TRBJ2-2	SSKGARTGELF
TRBV28	many	TRBJ2-7	ASSFSGFFGQY
TRBV20-1	many	TRBJ1-2	SARQGFGYT
TRBV5-1	many	TRBJ1-1	ASSLGGVDVNEAF
TRBV14	many	TRBJ2-1	ASSQEGWDEQF
TRBV11-2	-	TRBJ2-7	ASSRNSGGAYEQY
TRBV20-1	many	TRBJ2-7	SARDGALAGFSYEQY
TRBV5-1	many	TRBJ2-3	ASGADGRDTQY
TRBV5-1	many	TRBJ2-2	ASSLVVSANTGELF
TRBV9	many	TRBJ1-1	ASSPGKVNTEAF
TRBV6-2/TRBV6-3	many	TRBJ2-7	ASSGDRSGPYEQY
TRBV20-1	many	TRBJ2-7	SARAQVYYEQY
TRBV20-1	many	TRBJ2-7	SASGAATSYEQY
TRBV29-1	many	TRBJ2-2	SVVPAPNTGELF
TRBV20-1	many	TRBJ1-2	SARDTGGWDYGYT
TRBV6-5	many	TRBJ1-2	ASSYSGQGGYT
TRBV5-1	many	TRBJ1-6	ASSPRGGSDNSPLH
TRBV7-9	many	TRBJ2-1	ASSLGGGRKNEQF
TRBV20-1	many	TRBJ1-1	SAGGQGSNTEAF
TRBV20-1	many	TRBJ2-5	SARLAETQY
TRBV10-2	many	TRBJ2-7	ASRADSYEQY
TRBV2	many	TRBJ2-1	ASRRGGWDEQF
TRBV20-1	many	TRBJ2-3	SARDGGLGTDTQY
TRBV5-1	many	TRBJ1-1	ASSLSDSSEAF
TRBV4-1	many	TRBJ1-2	ASSQSEGQEDYT
TRBV29-1	many	TRBJ2-3	SVRVRPGGPRGDTQY
TRBV5-1	many	TRBJ2-2	ASSLRLGSGELF
TRBV6-1	many	TRBJ2-7	ASGPGLAKYEQY